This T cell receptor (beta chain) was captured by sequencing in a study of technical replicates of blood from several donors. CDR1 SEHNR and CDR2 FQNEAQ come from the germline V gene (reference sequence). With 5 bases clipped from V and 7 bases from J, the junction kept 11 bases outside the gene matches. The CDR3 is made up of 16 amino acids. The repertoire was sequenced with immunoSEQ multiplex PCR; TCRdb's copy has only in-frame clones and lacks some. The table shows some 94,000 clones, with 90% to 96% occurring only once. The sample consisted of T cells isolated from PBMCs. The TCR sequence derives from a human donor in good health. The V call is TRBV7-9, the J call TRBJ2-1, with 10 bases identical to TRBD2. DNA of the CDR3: TGTGCCAGCAGCCCGCTAAGCGGGAGGGCCAAGAATGAGCAGTTCTTC. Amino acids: CASSPLSGRAKNEQFF.